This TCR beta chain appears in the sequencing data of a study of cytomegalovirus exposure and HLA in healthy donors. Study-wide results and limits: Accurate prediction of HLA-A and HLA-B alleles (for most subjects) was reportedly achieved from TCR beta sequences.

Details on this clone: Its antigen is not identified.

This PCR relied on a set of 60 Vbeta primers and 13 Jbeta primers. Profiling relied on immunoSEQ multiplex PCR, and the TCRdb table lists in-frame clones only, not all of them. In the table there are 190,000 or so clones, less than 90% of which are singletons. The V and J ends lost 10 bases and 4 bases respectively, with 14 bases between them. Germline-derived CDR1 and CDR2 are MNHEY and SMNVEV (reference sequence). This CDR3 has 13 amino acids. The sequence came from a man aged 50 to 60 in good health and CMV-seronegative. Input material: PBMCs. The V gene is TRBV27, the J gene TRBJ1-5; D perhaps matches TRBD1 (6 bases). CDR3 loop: CAIPNRENQPQHF. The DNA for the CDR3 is TGTGCCATCCCGAACAGGGAGAATCAGCCCCAGCATTTT.